The 15 T cell receptor beta chains below all came from one sample that was sequenced in a study of cytomegalovirus exposure and HLA in healthy donors. The primer mix had 60 Vbeta and 13 Jbeta primers. Assay used: immunoSEQ multiplex PCR; TCRdb lists only in-frame clones, some missing. The table records about 200,000 clones, 65% to 90% of them present only once. The sequenced material came from PBMCs. These receptors originate from a woman aged 30 to 39 in good health and CMV-seronegative.

The V gene is TRBV29-1, the J gene TRBJ2-1, with 8 nucleotides matching TRBD2. The CDR3 totals 13 residues. Per the germline V gene, CDR1 is SQVTM and CDR2 is ANQGSEA. V lost 4 bases to trimming and J lost 7 bases; unmatched junction nucleotides: 6. CDR3 in amino acids: CSVVAGGGNEQFF. The CDR3 nucleotides are TGCAGCGTTGTTGCGGGAGGAGGGAATGAGCAGTTCTTC.

The chain employs TRBV5-1 and TRBJ2-1, with D tentatively TRBD1 (5 bases). The length of the CDR3 is 13 residues. Trimming removed 4 bases at V and 8 bases at J, with 13 bases between. Germline CDR1 reads SGHRS; CDR2 reads YFSETQ. The CDR3 region has the DNA TGCGCCAGCAGCCGAGCTTGGGGCCATGAGCAGTTCTTC. Translating it yields CASSRAWGHEQFF.

This sequence joins TRBV7-9 and TRBJ2-2; 11 bases agree with TRBD1. There are 16 residues in the CDR3. V was pared by 4 bases and J by 7 bases, with 8 bases of the junction left unmatched. Germline CDR1 is SEHNR and CDR2 is FQNEAQ (reference sequence). CDR3 sequence: CASSSPGQGDGGELFF. In DNA, the CDR3 is TGTGCCAGCAGCTCTCCGGGACAGGGGGACGGCGGGGAGCTGTTTTTT.

Only a few counts were recorded for this clone. V and J are TRBV7-8 and TRBJ1-5; the match to TRBD1 covers 7 bases. CDR3 length: 15 residues. V dropped 5 bases and J dropped 2; count of bases not matched to a gene: 6. Germline lookup yields CDR1 SGHVS and CDR2 FQNEAQ. The CDR3 spells CASSPRQGGNQPQHF. Written as DNA, the CDR3 is TGTGCCAGCAGCCCCCGACAGGGTGGCAATCAGCCCCAGCATTTT.

The chain couples TRBV4-1 to TRBJ2-3; the D is unclear. Germline CDR1 is MGHRA and CDR2 is YSYEKL. Deletions cut 1 base from V and 5 bases from J, with 10 bases between. CDR3 size: 14 residues. The CDR3 DNA reads TGCGCCAGCAGCCAAGTCAAAGCTGAAGATACGCAGTATTTT. It codes for CASSQVKAEDTQYF.

The rearrangement links TRBV28 to TRBJ2-2; possible D gene TRBD2, 6 bases. The CDR3 length is 14 residues. Germline V gives CDR1 MDHEN, CDR2 SYDVKM. Trimming took 5 bases from V and 7 from J, leaving 14 bases between them. The CDR3 DNA follows: TGTGCCAGCAGTCCTTCCTTGGGGGGCGGGGAGCTGTTTTTT. Translating it yields CASSPSLGGGELFF.

This sequence joins TRBV13 and TRBJ1-2, with D possibly TRBD1 on 5 matching bases. This CDR3 comprises 15 residues. The V end lost 4 bases, the J end lost 8 bases, and 20 bases lay between the germline ends. The germline CDR1 and CDR2 sequences are PRHDT and FYEKMQ (reference sequence). CDR3 loop: CASSSEIQGVGGYTF. CDR3 nucleotide sequence: TGTGCCAGCAGCTCCGAAATTCAGGGCGTCGGCGGCTACACCTTC.

V is TRBV2 and J is TRBJ1-5, with TRBD1 as a possible D gene (5 bases). This CDR3 has 14 residues. V gave up 4 bases and J gave up 3 bases, with 10 bases separating them. Germline assignment: CDR1 SNHLY and CDR2 FYNNEI. The CDR3 DNA reads TGTGCCAGCAGTGGGCAGGGCCCCAATCAGCCCCAGCATTTT. This encodes CASSGQGPNQPQHF.

This rearrangement joins TRBV28 to TRBJ2-1, with TRBD2 matching 10 bases. This CDR3 comprises 16 residues. CDR1 and CDR2 (germline): MDHEN, SYDVKM. The V segment lost 4 bases and the J segment 7 bases; nucleotides outside the gene matches: 10. This CDR3 is CASSSLAGGATNEQFF. In DNA, the CDR3 is TGTGCCAGCAGTTCCTTAGCGGGAGGCGCAACGAATGAGCAGTTCTTC.

The gene calls are TRBV4-1 and TRBJ2-7; D unclear. The CDR3 loop spans 16 amino acids. Germline CDR1 is MGHRA and CDR2 is YSYEKL. Trimming took off 1 base at V and 0 bases at J, with 13 bases between the two ends. The CDR3 loop is CASSQVSADSSYEQYF. In nucleotides, the CDR3 is TGCGCCAGCAGCCAAGTGTCTGCGGATAGCTCCTACGAGCAGTACTTC.

The chain couples TRBV5-6 to TRBJ2-6, with 7 bases lining up with TRBD1. This CDR3 region has 14 residues. The V gene end was trimmed by 5 bases and the J gene end by 11 bases; junction bases not matched to a gene: 10. The V gene's germline CDR1 is SGHDT and CDR2 YYEEEE. CDR3 residues: CASSYDRVDYVLTF. CDR3 nucleotide sequence: TGTGCCAGCAGTTACGACAGGGTTGACTACGTCCTGACTTTC.

Written as DNA, the CDR3 is TGTGCCAGCAGCAAGGGGGATCTTGGTGGCTACACCTTC. Its protein is CASSKGDLGGYTF. The genes are TRBV6-5 and TRBJ1-2, with D perhaps TRBD1 (6 bases). The CDR3 has 13 amino acids. V was shortened by 6 bases and J by 7 bases, with 15 bases between the two germline ends. CDR1 and CDR2 (germline): MNHEY, SVGAGI.

This clone was recorded only once. The gene calls are TRBV6-6 and TRBJ2-6; no reliable D call. Germline V gives CDR1 MNHNY, CDR2 SVGAGI (reference sequence). V dropped 2 bases and J dropped 1 base, with 6 bases sitting between them. The CDR3 runs 15 residues. The CDR3 nucleotides read TGTGCCAGCAGTTACGCAGTATCTGGGGCCAACGTCCTGACTTTC. It translates to CASSYAVSGANVLTF.

This chain uses TRBV28 with TRBJ1-5; TRBD1 is a possible D gene (5 bases). The CDR3 is 16 residues long. Germline V gene sequence: CDR1 MDHEN, CDR2 SYDVKM. V gave up 5 bases and J gave up 1 base, with 15 bases separating them. CDR3 residues: CASSTIRRGSNQPQHF. CDR3 nucleotides: TGTGCCAGCAGTACCATCCGACGGGGGAGCAATCAGCCCCAGCATTTT.

The V call is TRBV5-1, the J call TRBJ2-1, with D perhaps matching TRBD2 (5 bases). Germline lookup yields CDR1 SGHRS and CDR2 YFSETQ. V dropped 4 bases and J dropped 0 bases, with 14 bases sitting between them. There are 16 residues in the CDR3. The CDR3 is CASSLIAPGSYNEQFF. The CDR3 DNA reads as TGCGCCAGCAGCCTGATAGCGCCTGGCTCCTACAATGAGCAGTTCTTC.